This entry features one T cell receptor (beta chain) sequence. Its antigen is still unknown. Following a re-call of the 5' RACE reads, TCRdb has one entry per CDR3 protein and lacks DNA. The sample table sets out 300,000 to 400,000 distinct CDR3 sequences. The data were obtained in a study of monozygotic twins with inflammatory bowel disease. Study-wide results and caveats: Inverse Simpson values showed less TCRbeta diversity in IBD patients than in their healthy co-twins.

In germline, CDR1 is DFQATT, CDR2 SNEGSKA (reference sequence). The CDR3 runs 14 residues. The receptor was isolated from a human donor with ulcerative colitis or Crohn's disease, or a healthy co-twin of an affected twin (not recorded which). Material for sequencing was blood. The chain has TRBV20-1 and TRBJ2-7. The CDR3 protein is CSARDPNRGYEQYF.